This TCR beta chain was profiled in a study of T cell changes during pregnancy in multiple sclerosis. Trimming removed 1 base from V and 4 bases from J, with 11 bases in between. Germline V gene lookup returns CDR1 SGHRS and CDR2 YFSETQ. The CDR3 runs to 15 residues. Clones were sequenced by immunoSEQ multiplex PCR, and TCRdb holds only the in-frame ones, with some missing. The profile shows 35,000 to 50,000 clones, approximately 81% of them singletons. The receptor was isolated from a female donor with multiple sclerosis, enrolled in a pregnancy study. V gene TRBV5-1 combines with J gene TRBJ2-2; D ambiguous. The sample was CD4+ T cells from peripheral blood mononuclear cells, taken before pregnancy. The CDR3 is CASSLQVTTTGELFF. Written as DNA, the CDR3 is TGCGCCAGCAGCTTGCAAGTCACAACCACCGGGGAGCTGTTTTTT. Full variable domain (rest looked up from reference TRBV5-1 and TRBJ2-2): KAGVTQTPRYLIKTRGQQVTLSCSPISGHRSVSWYQQTPGQGLQFLFEYFSETQRNKGNFPGRFSGRQFSNSRSEMNVSTLELGDSALYLCASSLQVTTTGELFFGEGSRLTVL.